This TCR beta chain was retrieved from a study of blood T cell repertoires in COVID-19. Looking at the study overall: Spain, Italy and the United States supplied samples that represented acute and convalescent COVID-19. PBMCs, B-cell-depleted T cells, or T cells provided the cDNA or gDNA that made up the material.

Germline CDR1 is LNHDA and CDR2 is SQIVND (reference sequence). The CDR3 sequence is 15 residues long. Trimming cost V 3 bases and J 8 bases; bases outside gene matches: 7. Clinical history as reported by participants underpinned cohort assignment. As originally analysed: Reference gene primer amplification in the assay estimated nucleated cell counts. Assay used: immunoSEQ multiplex PCR; TCRdb lists only in-frame clones, some missing. V, J and clone size are those of that table, while D and trimming were read from the DNA. This table has 250,000 or so clones, approximately 90% appearing once. Sequencing used PBMCs or T cells enriched from blood (not recorded which). The sequence came from a man aged 40-50 years who had recovered from COVID-19. The gene calls are TRBV19 and TRBJ2-2; 9 bases map to TRBD1. The CDR3 here is CASSIRTGVEGELFF. CDR3 DNA: TGTGCCAGTAGTATTCGGACAGGGGTCGAAGGGGAGCTGTTTTTT.